Given below is one T cell receptor (beta chain) in context. The source of the sample is a study of blood T cell repertoires in COVID-19. Turning to the study itself: From the United States, Italy and Spain came samples of acute and convalescent COVID-19. From T cells, B-cell-depleted T cells, or PBMCs came the material, which was cDNA or gDNA.

Original handling: Amplification of reference gene primers provided the estimated nucleated cell counts. Sequenced by immunoSEQ multiplex PCR; TCRdb stores in-frame clones only, minus some. V and J calls and clone size are given by that table; D and trimming were obtained from the DNA. The repertoire holds some 95,000 clones, with around 93% as singletons. CDR1 is SGHTA, CDR2 FQGNSA, per germline. The CDR3 spans 17 residues. The V end lost 5 bases, the J end lost 9 bases, and 29 bases lay between the germline ends. The receptor was derived from a human donor with active COVID-19. The donor label of this sample is uncertain. V gene TRBV7-2 combines with J gene TRBJ2-7; the D gene is possibly TRBD2 (6 bases). Sequences were obtained from peripheral blood. The CDR3 reads CASSGTRGSDHLFGQYF. CDR3 nucleotide sequence: TGTGCCAGCAGCGGGACCCGGGGGTCAGACCACTTGTTCGGGCAGTACTTC.